The entry below gives a single T cell receptor beta chain sequence along with its context. Its antigen is still unknown. This record comes from a study of vaccination and CD4 T cells after COVID-19. Treatment specified: roughly 11-day PBMC culture with coronavirus spike peptide pools or control peptides (ViraFEST assay). Cultured CD4+ T cells had their DNA profiled by the Oncomine TCR Beta short-read assay. TCRdb reanalysed the PCR reads using MiXCR and keeps one entry per CDR3 protein. The sample gives approximately 18,000 distinct CDR3 sequences, roughly 50% of which show up once; approximately 9% is in the top ten. The source of this sequence is a human donor who had recovered from COVID-19. Sequenced: CD4+ T cells from blood, cultured in vitro.

CDR3 bases: TGTGCCAGCAGTTTATTCGGGACAGGGGGGAATTCACCCCTCCACTTT. Protein product: CASSLFGTGGNSPLHF. This rearrangement joins TRBV27 to TRBJ1-6; 11 bases align to TRBD1. Trimming at V came to 1 base and at J to 7 bases, leaving 3 bases not matched to a gene. This CDR3 is 16 amino acids long. Germline CDR1 MNHEY, CDR2 SMNVEV (reference sequence).